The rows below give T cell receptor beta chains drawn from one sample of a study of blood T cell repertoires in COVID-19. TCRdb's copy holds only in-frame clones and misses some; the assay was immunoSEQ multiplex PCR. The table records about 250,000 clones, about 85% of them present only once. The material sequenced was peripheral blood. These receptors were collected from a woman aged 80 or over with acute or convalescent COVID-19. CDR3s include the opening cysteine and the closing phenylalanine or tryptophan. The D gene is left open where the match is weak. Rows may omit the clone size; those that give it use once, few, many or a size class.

cdr3_nt: TGTGCCAGCAGCCAAGGAGGACAGGGGACTGAAGCTTTCTTT
cdr3_aa: CASSQGGQGTEAFF
d_call: TRBD1
clone_size: -
j_call: TRBJ1-1
v_call: TRBV3-1/TRBV3-2

cdr3_nt: TGTGCCAGCAGTTTAGAGGGCATACGTAATTCACCCCTCCACTTT
cdr3_aa: CASSLEGIRNSPLHF
d_call: -
clone_size: -
j_call: TRBJ1-6
v_call: TRBV27

cdr3_nt: TGTGCCAGTAAAAGGGGAGAAGACAGGCGAGCTTTCTTT
cdr3_aa: CASKRGEDRRAFF
d_call: -
clone_size: -
j_call: TRBJ1-1
v_call: TRBV19

cdr3_nt: TGTGCCAGCAAGGACAGGGTAAACACTGAAGCTTTCTTT
cdr3_aa: CASKDRVNTEAFF
d_call: TRBD1
clone_size: -
j_call: TRBJ1-1
v_call: TRBV28

cdr3_nt: TGTGCCAGCCGTACGCTAGCGCAAGAGACCCAGTACTTC
cdr3_aa: CASRTLAQETQYF
d_call: -
clone_size: -
j_call: TRBJ2-5
v_call: TRBV27

cdr3_nt: TGTGCCAGTAGTAAGAAGGTCGCTAGCGGGAGTCAAGAGACCCAGTACTTC
cdr3_aa: CASSKKVASGSQETQYF
d_call: TRBD2
clone_size: -
j_call: TRBJ2-5
v_call: TRBV19

cdr3_nt: TGTGCCAGCAGTTTACGACTAGCTGGAGCCTTAAGCTCCTACAATGAGCAGTTCTTC
cdr3_aa: CASSLRLAGALSSYNEQFF
d_call: TRBD2
clone_size: few
j_call: TRBJ2-1
v_call: TRBV28

cdr3_nt: TGTGCCAGCGCACTAGCGGGGGGCCTCTACGAGCAGTACTTC
cdr3_aa: CASALAGGLYEQYF
d_call: TRBD2
clone_size: few
j_call: TRBJ2-7
v_call: TRBV27

cdr3_nt: TGTGCCAGCAGCCCCGGGGGGCTCTCGGGCTACACCTTC
cdr3_aa: CASSPGGLSGYTF
d_call: -
clone_size: -
j_call: TRBJ1-2
v_call: TRBV11-2

cdr3_nt: TGTGCCAGCAGTTTATTGGGCAGGGGTACGGGAAATCAGCCCCAGCATTTT
cdr3_aa: CASSLLGRGTGNQPQHF
d_call: -
clone_size: -
j_call: TRBJ1-5
v_call: TRBV27

cdr3_nt: TGTGCCAGCAGCACTCAGACAGGTGGCTACACCTTC
cdr3_aa: CASSTQTGGYTF
d_call: -
clone_size: -
j_call: TRBJ1-2
v_call: TRBV7-9

cdr3_nt: TGTGCCAGCAGCTTAGATGCCGGTTATGGCTACACCTTC
cdr3_aa: CASSLDAGYGYTF
d_call: -
clone_size: -
j_call: TRBJ1-2
v_call: TRBV7-9

cdr3_nt: TGTGCCAGCAGCCAGGGGAGGGGCAGGGACACTGAAGCTTTCTTT
cdr3_aa: CASSQGRGRDTEAFF
d_call: -
clone_size: -
j_call: TRBJ1-1
v_call: TRBV11-2

cdr3_nt: TGCGCCAGCAGTCAGGGACAGGGGGCCACCGGGGAGCTGTTTTTT
cdr3_aa: CASSQGQGATGELFF
d_call: TRBD1
clone_size: -
j_call: TRBJ2-2
v_call: TRBV5-1

cdr3_nt: TGTGCCAGCAGGGCAGGGGTAGGGACTGAAGCTTTCTTT
cdr3_aa: CASRAGVGTEAFF
d_call: -
clone_size: -
j_call: TRBJ1-1
v_call: TRBV11-2

cdr3_nt: TGTGCCAGCAACCAAAAATGGGGCGAAGAGACCCAGTACTTC
cdr3_aa: CASNQKWGEETQYF
d_call: -
clone_size: -
j_call: TRBJ2-5
v_call: TRBV4-2

cdr3_nt: TGCGCCAGCAGCTCCGGGACAGGGGTTTTTGAGACCCAGTACTTC
cdr3_aa: CASSSGTGVFETQYF
d_call: TRBD1
clone_size: -
j_call: TRBJ2-5
v_call: TRBV5-1

cdr3_nt: TGCAGTGCTAGTTACCCTATCAACTCCTACGAGCAGTACTTC
cdr3_aa: CSASYPINSYEQYF
d_call: -
clone_size: -
j_call: TRBJ2-7
v_call: TRBV20-1

cdr3_nt: TGTGCCAGCTCACCTCCGGGACAGGCGAGAGATACGCAGTATTTT
cdr3_aa: CASSPPGQARDTQYF
d_call: TRBD1
clone_size: -
j_call: TRBJ2-3
v_call: TRBV18

cdr3_nt: TGTGCCAGCAGCCGACAGCCGTCTAACTATGGCTACACCTTC
cdr3_aa: CASSRQPSNYGYTF
d_call: -
clone_size: -
j_call: TRBJ1-2
v_call: TRBV3-1/TRBV3-2

cdr3_nt: TGTGCCAGCAGCAACCAACAGGGGGCTGGCTACACCTTC
cdr3_aa: CASSNQQGAGYTF
d_call: TRBD1
clone_size: -
j_call: TRBJ1-2
v_call: TRBV3-1/TRBV3-2

cdr3_nt: TGCAGTGCTAGTTTGGGAGGCATCAGCAATCAGCCCCAGCATTTT
cdr3_aa: CSASLGGISNQPQHF
d_call: -
clone_size: -
j_call: TRBJ1-5
v_call: TRBV20-1

cdr3_nt: TGTGCCATCAGTGAAGCTAGCGGTACTAGCACAGATACGCAGTATTTT
cdr3_aa: CAISEASGTSTDTQYF
d_call: TRBD2
clone_size: -
j_call: TRBJ2-3
v_call: TRBV10-3

cdr3_nt: TGTGCCAGCAGTGACAACTCTGCAACTAATGAAAAACTGTTTTTT
cdr3_aa: CASSDNSATNEKLFF
d_call: -
clone_size: -
j_call: TRBJ1-4
v_call: TRBV6-1

cdr3_nt: TGTGCCAGCAGTGACCAGACAGGGACTAATTCACCCCTCCACTTT
cdr3_aa: CASSDQTGTNSPLHF
d_call: TRBD1
clone_size: -
j_call: TRBJ1-6
v_call: TRBV6-1

cdr3_nt: TGTGCCAGCAGCCTCACTAGCGGGAGTTACGTCGAGCAGTACTTC
cdr3_aa: CASSLTSGSYVEQYF
d_call: TRBD2
clone_size: -
j_call: TRBJ2-7
v_call: TRBV3-1/TRBV3-2

cdr3_nt: TGTGCCAGCAGTTACTCCATAGGGGTGGACGAGCAGTACTTC
cdr3_aa: CASSYSIGVDEQYF
d_call: -
clone_size: -
j_call: TRBJ2-7
v_call: TRBV6-6

cdr3_nt: TGTGCCAGCAGCTCCTCCTTCTCTAGCGGGCCCTACAATGAGCAGTTCTTC
cdr3_aa: CASSSSFSSGPYNEQFF
d_call: TRBD2
clone_size: -
j_call: TRBJ2-1
v_call: TRBV9

cdr3_nt: TGCAGTGCTCCCAGCTCCTACGAGCAGTACTTC
cdr3_aa: CSAPSSYEQYF
d_call: -
clone_size: -
j_call: TRBJ2-7
v_call: TRBV20-1

cdr3_nt: TGTGCCAGCAGCCAAGATAATGTCGGTGGAGGGGATACGCAGTATTTT
cdr3_aa: CASSQDNVGGGDTQYF
d_call: -
clone_size: -
j_call: TRBJ2-3
v_call: TRBV3-1/TRBV3-2

cdr3_nt: TGTGCCTTAGAGGGAGTGAATAGCTCCTACGAGCAGTACTTC
cdr3_aa: CALEGVNSSYEQYF
d_call: -
clone_size: -
j_call: TRBJ2-7
v_call: TRBV7-9

cdr3_nt: TGTGCCAGCAATCCTAGCGGGAGCACAGATACGCAGTATTTT
cdr3_aa: CASNPSGSTDTQYF
d_call: TRBD2
clone_size: -
j_call: TRBJ2-3
v_call: TRBV7-9

cdr3_nt: TGTGCCAGCAGCTTCCTTCAGGGGCGCTCTAATTCACCCCTCCACTTT
cdr3_aa: CASSFLQGRSNSPLHF
d_call: -
clone_size: -
j_call: TRBJ1-6
v_call: TRBV11-1

cdr3_nt: TGTGCCAGCAGTTGGGACATAAATCAGCCCCAGCATTTT
cdr3_aa: CASSWDINQPQHF
d_call: -
clone_size: few
j_call: TRBJ1-5
v_call: TRBV6-5

cdr3_nt: TGTGCCAGCAGCGTAGAGTTTGGCTTGGGCACAGATACGCAGTATTTT
cdr3_aa: CASSVEFGLGTDTQYF
d_call: -
clone_size: once
j_call: TRBJ2-3
v_call: TRBV9

cdr3_nt: TGTGCCACCAGTGATGGGGGACTAGCGGGAGACTACGAGCAGTACTTC
cdr3_aa: CATSDGGLAGDYEQYF
d_call: TRBD2
clone_size: -
j_call: TRBJ2-7
v_call: TRBV24-1

cdr3_nt: TGTGCCAGCAGTGAACGTTTAGCGGAATACAATGAGCAGTTCTTC
cdr3_aa: CASSERLAEYNEQFF
d_call: -
clone_size: few
j_call: TRBJ2-1
v_call: TRBV2

cdr3_nt: TGCGCCAGCAGCTTGGGAGGCCGCACAGATACGCAGTATTTT
cdr3_aa: CASSLGGRTDTQYF
d_call: -
clone_size: -
j_call: TRBJ2-3
v_call: TRBV5-1

cdr3_nt: TGTGCCAGCAGCCAAGAACTAGGGCGTGAGCAGTACTTC
cdr3_aa: CASSQELGREQYF
d_call: -
clone_size: few
j_call: TRBJ2-7
v_call: TRBV4-2

cdr3_nt: TGTGCCAGCACCTCGGACAACTCTGGAAACACCATATATTTT
cdr3_aa: CASTSDNSGNTIYF
d_call: -
clone_size: -
j_call: TRBJ1-3
v_call: TRBV6-5

cdr3_nt: TGTGCCACCCAGCGAGGCAGCTCCTACAATGAGCAGTTCTTC
cdr3_aa: CATQRGSSYNEQFF
d_call: -
clone_size: -
j_call: TRBJ2-1
v_call: TRBV24-1

cdr3_nt: TGCGCCAGCAGCTGGGGGACTAGCGGGAGGGGCGAGCAGTACTTC
cdr3_aa: CASSWGTSGRGEQYF
d_call: TRBD2
clone_size: -
j_call: TRBJ2-7
v_call: TRBV5-1

cdr3_nt: TGTGCCAGCATGACAGGGGGGAATTCACCCCTCCACTTT
cdr3_aa: CASMTGGNSPLHF
d_call: TRBD1
clone_size: -
j_call: TRBJ1-6
v_call: TRBV2

cdr3_nt: TGTGCCAGCAGAGAAGGACAGGGGCCATATAATTCACCCCTCCACTTT
cdr3_aa: CASREGQGPYNSPLHF
d_call: TRBD1
clone_size: -
j_call: TRBJ1-6
v_call: TRBV6-4

cdr3_nt: TGTGCCACCAGCAGAGCGTTGAACACTGAAGCTTTCTTT
cdr3_aa: CATSRALNTEAFF
d_call: -
clone_size: -
j_call: TRBJ1-1
v_call: TRBV15

cdr3_nt: TGCGCCAGCAGCCTTCGGGCAGGGGTCGATGAGCAGTTCTTC
cdr3_aa: CASSLRAGVDEQFF
d_call: -
clone_size: -
j_call: TRBJ2-1
v_call: TRBV5-1

cdr3_nt: TGTGCCAGTAGTTGGGGACTAGCGGGAGTAGAGACCCAGTACTTC
cdr3_aa: CASSWGLAGVETQYF
d_call: TRBD2
clone_size: once
j_call: TRBJ2-5
v_call: TRBV19

cdr3_nt: TGTGCCAGCAGCAGGAGCGGGGGGTACATTCAGTACTTC
cdr3_aa: CASSRSGGYIQYF
d_call: TRBD2
clone_size: -
j_call: TRBJ2-4
v_call: TRBV12-3/TRBV12-4

cdr3_nt: TGTGCCAGCAGCTTAGGAATTGACAGGGGAGAGACCCAGTACTTC
cdr3_aa: CASSLGIDRGETQYF
d_call: TRBD1
clone_size: few
j_call: TRBJ2-5
v_call: TRBV11-3

cdr3_nt: TGTGCCAGCAGCTCCCGAGAATACCAAGAGACCCAGTACTTC
cdr3_aa: CASSSREYQETQYF
d_call: -
clone_size: -
j_call: TRBJ2-5
v_call: TRBV7-2

cdr3_nt: TGTGCCAGTAGCTCAGGGCCCCGCGCGGGGGTTATAAACACCGGGGAGCTGTTTTTT
cdr3_aa: CASSSGPRAGVINTGELFF
d_call: TRBD2
clone_size: -
j_call: TRBJ2-2
v_call: TRBV19

cdr3_nt: TGTGCCAGCAGTTTATTGGGACAGGGAAAAGAGACCCAGTACTTC
cdr3_aa: CASSLLGQGKETQYF
d_call: TRBD1
clone_size: -
j_call: TRBJ2-5
v_call: TRBV28

cdr3_nt: TGTGCCAGTAGACTTACAGGGGCGGAGGGCTACACCTTC
cdr3_aa: CASRLTGAEGYTF
d_call: TRBD1
clone_size: -
j_call: TRBJ1-2
v_call: TRBV19

cdr3_nt: TGCGCCAGCAGCTTGGAGGGGGCTGCTCGTAATTCACCCCTCCACTTT
cdr3_aa: CASSLEGAARNSPLHF
d_call: TRBD1
clone_size: once
j_call: TRBJ1-6
v_call: TRBV5-1

cdr3_nt: TGTGCCAGCACCGGATCCGGGACAATTGAAAAACTGTTTTTT
cdr3_aa: CASTGSGTIEKLFF
d_call: -
clone_size: -
j_call: TRBJ1-4
v_call: TRBV25-1

cdr3_nt: TGTGCCAGCAGTTTAGCTGGAGGGGAGACCCAGTACTTC
cdr3_aa: CASSLAGGETQYF
d_call: -
clone_size: -
j_call: TRBJ2-5
v_call: TRBV12-3/TRBV12-4

cdr3_nt: TGCAGTGCTAGTTACTTGGAGGAAACAGATACGCAGTATTTT
cdr3_aa: CSASYLEETDTQYF
d_call: -
clone_size: -
j_call: TRBJ2-3
v_call: TRBV20-1

cdr3_nt: TGCGCCAGCAGCTTGGATGGTAGCGGTTCTACGGGAGAGACCCAGTACTTC
cdr3_aa: CASSLDGSGSTGETQYF
d_call: -
clone_size: -
j_call: TRBJ2-5
v_call: TRBV5-1